The 28 T cell receptor beta chains listed next were all sequenced from one sample in a study of cytomegalovirus exposure and HLA in healthy donors. With 60 Vbeta and 13 Jbeta primers, the PCR was carried out. The data were produced by immunoSEQ multiplex PCR, yet TCRdb's version contains in-frame clones alone and is incomplete. The sample records fewer than 200,000 clones, about 77% being singletons. Sequenced: PBMCs. The receptors stem from a male donor in good health and CMV-seropositive.

CDR3 bases: TGTGCCAGCAGAGGAGGGCCTTCGAGGCAGCCCCAGCATTTT. It is translated as CASRGGPSRQPQHF. The gene calls are TRBV2 and TRBJ1-5; D ambiguous. Trimming took 6 bases from V and 7 from J, leaving 16 bases between them. This CDR3 has 14 amino acids. In germline, CDR1 is SNHLY, CDR2 FYNNEI.

V and J are TRBV18 and TRBJ1-3, with D unclear. The CDR3 loop spans 16 amino acids. The V end was cut by 3 bases, the J end by 0 bases, with 12 bases between. From germline, CDR1 is KGHSH and CDR2 LQKENI. Written as DNA, the CDR3 is TGTGCCAGCTCACCCCTTGAGGCAAGCTCTGGAAACACCATATATTTT. As protein: CASSPLEASSGNTIYF.

The chain joins TRBV7-8 to TRBJ2-7, with 7 bases identical to TRBD1. The CDR3 length is 15 residues. The V segment lost 6 bases and the J segment 0 bases; nucleotides outside the gene matches: 8. CDR1 is SGHVS and CDR2 is FQNEAQ in the germline V gene. The CDR3 loop is CASRSGTAASYEQYF. CDR3 in DNA: TGTGCCAGCAGGTCCGGGACAGCAGCCTCCTACGAGCAGTACTTC.

The gene calls are TRBV4-2 and TRBJ2-5, with unresolved D. This CDR3 is built from 14 residues. V lost 0 bases, J lost 1 base, and 6 bases lay in between. CDR1 is LGHNA, CDR2 YNFKEQ, per germline. DNA for the CDR3: TGTGCCAGCAGCCAAGAGCCTAGCCAAGAGACCCAGTACTTC. Its protein is CASSQEPSQETQYF.

V gene TRBV6-5 combines with J gene TRBJ2-7; the D gene is possibly TRBD1 (6 bases). Germline loops: CDR1 MNHEY, CDR2 SVGAGI. V lost 2 bases and J lost 0, with 8 bases in between. This CDR3 has 14 residues. CDR3 in amino acids: CASSYRDTSYEQYF. CDR3 in DNA: TGTGCCAGCAGTTACCGGGACACCTCCTACGAGCAGTACTTC.

This clone turned up a few times. The rearrangement joins TRBV2 to TRBJ1-1; D gene uncertain. Germline V gene sequence: CDR1 SNHLY, CDR2 FYNNEI. V lost 2 bases, J lost 1 base, and 5 bases lay in between. This CDR3 is built from 13 residues. The CDR3: CASSEQQNTEAFF. The DNA for the CDR3 is TGTGCCAGCAGTGAACAACAGAACACTGAAGCTTTCTTT. The full variable domain, rest sourced from reference TRBV2 and TRBJ1-1, is EPEVTQTPSHQVTQMGQEVILRCVPISNHLYFYWYRQILGQKVEFLVSFYNNEISEKSEIFDDQFSVERPDGSNFTLKIRSTKLEDSAMYFCASSEQQNTEAFFGQGTRLTVV.

The chain links TRBV7-9 to TRBJ2-7; D may be TRBD1 (5 bases). The CDR3 has 13 residues. V lost 2 bases and J lost 4, with 9 bases in between. The germline CDR1 and CDR2 sequences are SEHNR and FQNEAQ (reference sequence). CDR3 region: CASSLNRYYEQYF. The CDR3 DNA is TGTGCCAGCAGCTTAAACAGGTATTACGAGCAGTACTTC.

V usage is TRBV5-1 and J usage is TRBJ2-1; no reliable D call. CDR1 and CDR2 from the germline V gene are SGHRS and YFSETQ. This CDR3 has 14 residues. Trimming stripped 3 bases from V and 5 bases from J, with 12 bases between. The CDR3 nucleotides are TGCGCCAGCAGCTGGCACCAGGCTAACAATGAGCAGTTCTTC. Translation gives CASSWHQANNEQFF. The whole variable domain, remainder taken from reference TRBV5-1 and TRBJ2-1, is KAGVTQTPRYLIKTRGQQVTLSCSPISGHRSVSWYQQTPGQGLQFLFEYFSETQRNKGNFPGRFSGRQFSNSRSEMNVSTLELGDSALYLCASSWHQANNEQFFGPGTRLTVL.

This clone was recorded once. V gene TRBV7-9 combines with J gene TRBJ1-2; TRBD1 agrees at 7 bases. Germline CDR1 reads SEHNR; CDR2 reads FQNEAQ (reference sequence). Losses at the gene ends were 4 bases for V and 0 bases for J; bases not matched to a gene: 5. The CDR3 is 15 amino acids. The CDR3 loop reads CASSSGDSANYGYTF. The CDR3 region has the DNA TGTGCCAGCAGCTCGGGGGACAGTGCTAACTATGGCTACACCTTC.

The V gene is TRBV5-4, the J gene TRBJ2-5; D is possibly TRBD1 (6 bases). The V gene lost 0 bases and the J gene lost 10 bases, with 10 bases spanning the gap. CDR1 is SGHNT, CDR2 YYREEE, per germline (reference sequence). The CDR3 is 12 residues long. CDR3 loop: CASSLDGGFQYF. The CDR3, as DNA: TGTGCCAGCAGCTTGGATGGGGGCTTCCAGTACTTC.

V is TRBV9 and J is TRBJ1-2; D remains ambiguous. Germline CDR1 and CDR2: SGDLS and YYNGEE. CDR3 length equals 11 residues. V shed 3 bases and J shed 5 bases, with 5 bases lying between them. CDR3: CASSGLYGYTF. The CDR3 DNA reads TGTGCCAGCAGCGGACTTTATGGCTACACCTTC.

The V gene is TRBV6-1, the J gene TRBJ2-5, with TRBD1 as a possible D gene (5 bases). Trimming took 4 bases from V and 7 from J, leaving 13 bases between them. Germline V gives CDR1 MNHNS, CDR2 SASEGT. The length of the CDR3 is 13 residues. The CDR3 region is CASSGGRWGTQYF. The CDR3 region has the DNA TGTGCCAGCAGTGGGGGCAGGTGGGGGACCCAGTACTTC.

The chain couples TRBV7-9 to TRBJ1-5; D possibly corresponds to TRBD1 (5 bases). Trimming took off 1 base at V and 7 bases at J, with 14 bases between the two ends. The V gene's germline CDR1 is SEHNR and CDR2 FQNEAQ (reference sequence). The CDR3 is 15 amino acids. The CDR3 spells CASSLGDPTGQPQHF. Written as DNA, the CDR3 is TGTGCCAGCAGCTTAGGAGACCCAACAGGACAGCCCCAGCATTTT. The full variable domain, rest sourced from reference TRBV7-9 and TRBJ1-5, is DTGVSQNPRHKITKRGQNVTFRCDPISEHNRLYWYRQTLGQGPEFLTYFQNEAQLEKSRLLSDRFSAERPKGSFSTLEIQRTEQGDSAMYLCASSLGDPTGQPQHFGDGTRLSIL.

This chain's CDR3 is CASQAGAHYEQYF. The CDR3 DNA sequence: TGTGCCAGCCAAGCGGGGGCCCACTACGAGCAGTACTTC. The chain carries TRBV6-5 and TRBJ2-7; 8 nucleotides align to TRBD2. J was trimmed by 3 bases and V by 8 bases; bases with no gene match: 6. The CDR3 covers 13 residues. The germline V gene has CDR1 MNHEY and CDR2 SVGAGI.

The rearrangement joins TRBV20-1 to TRBJ2-1, with a weak D call TRBD1 (5 bases). Germline V gene data show CDR1 as DFQATT and CDR2 as SNEGSKA (reference sequence). V lost 0 bases to trimming and J lost 12 bases, with 9 bases between them. This CDR3 spans 11 amino acids. CDR3 nucleotides: TGCAGTGCTAGAGATAGGGGCCCGCAGTTCTTC. As protein: CSARDRGPQFF.

This clone was recorded once. The V and J genes are TRBV6-5 and TRBJ1-2, with TRBD1 as a possible D gene (5 bases). The germline V gene encodes CDR1 MNHEY and CDR2 SVGAGI. With 4 bases removed from V and 7 bases from J, the gap between germline ends came to 22 bases. This CDR3 is 16 amino acids long. The CDR3 loop reads CASSSREGPLMGGYTF. The CDR3 nucleotides read TGTGCCAGCAGTTCGCGGGAGGGACCGCTAATGGGTGGCTACACCTTC.

This clone was seen only once. This sequence joins TRBV10-1 and TRBJ2-3; TRBD1 might be the D (6 bases). The V end was cut by 5 bases, the J end by 0 bases, with 9 bases between. Germline-derived CDR1 and CDR2 are WNHNN and SYGVQD (reference sequence). The CDR3 consists of 14 residues. The CDR3 nucleotides read TGCGCCAGCAGTACCGACAGGAGCACAGATACGCAGTATTTT. Translated, it gives CASSTDRSTDTQYF.

The chain combines TRBV4-2 with TRBJ1-2, with 10 bases lining up with TRBD1. CDR3 length: 15 residues. Germline V gives CDR1 LGHNA, CDR2 YNFKEQ. V was clipped by 4 bases and J by 6 bases; unmatched bases: 8. CDR3 in amino acids: CASSRGTGDKDGYTF. In DNA form, the CDR3 reads TGTGCCAGCAGCCGCGGGACAGGGGATAAGGATGGCTACACCTTC.

The gene calls are TRBV29-1 and TRBJ1-6, with a weak D call TRBD1 (6 bases). V gave up 5 bases and J gave up 2 bases, with 7 bases separating them. CDR3 size: 13 residues. CDR1 and CDR2 (germline): SQVTM, ANQGSEA. The CDR3 DNA is TGCAGCGTTCGGACAGCCTATAATTCACCCCTCCACTTT. Its protein is CSVRTAYNSPLHF.

The genes are TRBV11-3 and TRBJ2-7, with 8 bases that match TRBD2. Germline loops: CDR1 SGHNT, CDR2 YENEEA. Trimming took 4 bases from V and 6 from J; bases not matched to a gene: 5. The CDR3 has 13 amino acids. The CDR3 DNA is TGTGCCAGCAGCTCCGGACTAGCTGGCGAGCAGTACTTC. Translation: CASSSGLAGEQYF.

The V and J genes are TRBV6-5 and TRBJ2-2; 7 bases are a match to TRBD2. The length of the CDR3 is 15 residues. With V trimmed by 6 bases and J by 3 bases, 7 bases remained unmatched. CDR1 and CDR2 (germline): MNHEY, SVGAGI. DNA for the CDR3: TGTGCCAGCAGGATCACCGGGGGGTACACCGGGGAGCTGTTTTTT. Its protein product is CASRITGGYTGELFF.

As DNA, the CDR3 is TGCGCCAGCAGCACCTATGGAGCAGGGAGGAGTGAAAAACTGTTTTTT. Its translation: CASSTYGAGRSEKLFF. The chain carries TRBV5-1 and TRBJ1-4, with a weak D call TRBD1 (5 bases). The germline V gene encodes CDR1 SGHRS and CDR2 YFSETQ. V was clipped by 4 bases and J by 7 bases, with 20 bases between them. This CDR3 contains 16 residues.

On this clone: Other DNA sequences in this specimen translate into the identical CDR3. The V call is TRBV5-1, the J call TRBJ2-2, with TRBD1 matching 8 bases. There are 15 residues in the CDR3. The V and J ends lost 5 bases and 0 bases, in that order; junction bases with no gene match: 3. Germline V gives CDR1 SGHRS, CDR2 YFSETQ. The CDR3 region is CASSPGGANTGELFF. Written as DNA, the CDR3 is TGCGCCAGCAGTCCAGGGGGCGCGAACACCGGGGAGCTGTTTTTT.

The chain is built from TRBV19 and TRBJ2-3; TRBD1 matches 8 bases. Germline CDR1 and CDR2: LNHDA and SQIVND (reference sequence). Trimming at V came to 4 bases and at J to 0 bases, leaving 3 bases not matched to a gene. The CDR3 contains 15 residues. CDR3 region: CASSRQGTSTDTQYF. The CDR3 nucleotides read TGTGCCAGTAGTAGACAGGGGACTAGCACAGATACGCAGTATTTT. Full variable domain (outside the CDR3, taken from reference TRBV19 and TRBJ2-3): DGGITQSPKYLFRKEGQNVTLSCEQNLNHDAMYWYRQDPGQGLRLIYYSQIVNDFQKGDIAEGYSVSREKKESFPLTVTSAQKNPTAFYLCASSRQGTSTDTQYFGPGTRLTVL.

The chain couples TRBV7-9 to TRBJ1-1, with TRBD1 as a possible D gene (6 bases). This CDR3 contains 14 residues. Trimming pared 3 bases from V and 2 bases from J, leaving 10 bases between. CDR1 is SEHNR and CDR2 is FQNEAQ in the germline V gene (reference sequence). CDR3 sequence reads: CASSFVDRNTEAFF. In DNA, the CDR3 is TGTGCCAGCAGCTTCGTGGACAGAAACACTGAAGCTTTCTTT. The whole variable domain, filled in from reference TRBV7-9 and TRBJ1-1, reads DTGVSQNPRHKITKRGQNVTFRCDPISEHNRLYWYRQTLGQGPEFLTYFQNEAQLEKSRLLSDRFSAERPKGSFSTLEIQRTEQGDSAMYLCASSFVDRNTEAFFGQGTRLTVV.

This clone was observed once. The chain carries TRBV30 and TRBJ2-6; D unresolved. The V and J ends lost 0 bases and 0 bases respectively, with 6 bases between them. Germline V gene data show CDR1 as GTSNPN and CDR2 as SVGIG (reference sequence). The CDR3 contains 15 residues. CDR3 sequence: CAWSVTFSGANVLTF. CDR3 nucleotides: TGTGCCTGGAGTGTAACTTTCTCTGGGGCCAACGTCCTGACTTTC.

The gene calls are TRBV13 and TRBJ2-1; 10 bases are a match to TRBD1. V lost 5 bases, J lost 6 bases, and 10 bases stayed unmatched. Germline V gives CDR1 PRHDT, CDR2 FYEKMQ (reference sequence). CDR3 length equals 16 residues. The CDR3 reads CASSLPGTGVGNEQFF. CDR3 coding DNA: TGTGCCAGCAGCCTTCCCGGGACAGGGGTCGGCAATGAGCAGTTCTTC.

This chain links TRBV6-1 with TRBJ1-1; the D gene is possibly TRBD1 (5 bases). Trimming stripped 6 bases from V and 6 bases from J, with 14 bases between. The germline V gene has CDR1 MNHNS and CDR2 SASEGT. The CDR3 length is 13 residues. CDR3 nucleotide sequence: TGTGCCAGCAGAACGGGACTTGGGGCTGAAGCTTTCTTT. Amino acids: CASRTGLGAEAFF.